This section outlines one T cell receptor beta chain sequence together with its context. The V segment lost 8 bases and the J segment 7 bases; nucleotides outside the gene matches: 7. The CDR3 sequence is 12 residues long. Germline V gene data show CDR1 as MGHDK and CDR2 as SYGVNS. Which cohort a participant joined came from the clinical history participants gave. The method was immunoSEQ multiplex PCR; TCRdb's version includes in-frame clones alone and lacks a portion of them. In the table there are some 250,000 clones, about 91% of which are singletons. The data were taken from a study of blood T cell repertoires in COVID-19. Study overall: Samples representing acute and convalescent COVID-19 were sourced from the United States, Italy and Spain.

The TCR originated in a human donor in a cohort exposed to, infected with or recovered from COVID-19 (not recorded which). The donor label of this sample is uncertain. The chain joins TRBV25-1 to TRBJ1-1; 7 bases fit TRBD1. The source material was PBMCs or T cells enriched from blood (not recorded which). CDR3 amino acids: CASSYRGREAFF. The CDR3 DNA reads TGTGCCAGCTCATACAGGGGACGTGAAGCTTTCTTT.